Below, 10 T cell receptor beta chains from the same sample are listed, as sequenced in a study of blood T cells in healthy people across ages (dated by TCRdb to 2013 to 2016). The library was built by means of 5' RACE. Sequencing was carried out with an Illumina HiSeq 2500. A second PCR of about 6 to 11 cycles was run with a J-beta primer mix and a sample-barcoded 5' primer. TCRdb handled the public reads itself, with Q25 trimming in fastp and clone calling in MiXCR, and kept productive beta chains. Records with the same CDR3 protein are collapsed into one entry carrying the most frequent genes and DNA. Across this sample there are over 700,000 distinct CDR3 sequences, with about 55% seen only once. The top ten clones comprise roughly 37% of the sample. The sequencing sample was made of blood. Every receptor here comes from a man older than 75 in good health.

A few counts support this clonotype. The CDR3 here is CASSNSDRGRGNEQFF. The CDR3 DNA sequence: TGTGCCAGCAGCAATTCCGACAGGGGGCGCGGGAATGAGCAGTTCTTC. V is TRBV7-2 and J is TRBJ2-1, with 10 positions matching TRBD1. Per germline, CDR1 SGHTA and CDR2 FQGNSA. Trimming cost V 5 bases and J 7 bases; bases outside gene matches: 11. The CDR3 runs to 16 residues.

The CDR3 loop reads CASSLDGAGSLEQFF. The CDR3 nucleotides are TGCGCCAGCAGCTTGGATGGGGCAGGATCCCTAGAGCAGTTCTTC. The chain links TRBV5-1 to TRBJ2-1, with a weak D call TRBD1 (5 bases). The ends were cut back, 0 bases at V and 10 bases at J, with 17 bases in the middle. CDR1 and CDR2 (germline): SGHRS, YFSETQ. The CDR3 extends over 15 amino acids.

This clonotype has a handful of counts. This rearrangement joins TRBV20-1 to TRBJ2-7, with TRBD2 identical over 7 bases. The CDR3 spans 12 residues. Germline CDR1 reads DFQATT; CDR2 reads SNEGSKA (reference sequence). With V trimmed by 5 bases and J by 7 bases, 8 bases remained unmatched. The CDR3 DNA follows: TGCAGTGCTCTGGGAAAGCGGGATGAGCAGTACTTC. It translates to CSALGKRDEQYF.

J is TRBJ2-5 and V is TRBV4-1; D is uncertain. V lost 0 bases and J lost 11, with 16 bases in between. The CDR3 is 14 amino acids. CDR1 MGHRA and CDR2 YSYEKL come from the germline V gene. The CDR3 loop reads CASSQDGRSNEQYF. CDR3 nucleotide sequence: TGCGCCAGCAGCCAAGATGGGCGTTCTAATGAGCAGTACTTC.

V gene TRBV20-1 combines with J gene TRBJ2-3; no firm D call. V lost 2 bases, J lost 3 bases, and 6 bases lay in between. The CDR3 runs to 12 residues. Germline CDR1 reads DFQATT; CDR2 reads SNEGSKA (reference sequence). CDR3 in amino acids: CSARPLTDTQYF. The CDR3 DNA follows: TGCAGTGCTAGACCGCTTACAGATACGCAGTATTTT.

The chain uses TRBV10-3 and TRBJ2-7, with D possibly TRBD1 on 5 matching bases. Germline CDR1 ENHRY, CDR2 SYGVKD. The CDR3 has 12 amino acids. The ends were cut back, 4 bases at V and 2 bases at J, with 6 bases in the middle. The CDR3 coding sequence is TGTGCCATCAGTGGACAGCCCTACGAGCAGTACTTC. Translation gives CAISGQPYEQYF.

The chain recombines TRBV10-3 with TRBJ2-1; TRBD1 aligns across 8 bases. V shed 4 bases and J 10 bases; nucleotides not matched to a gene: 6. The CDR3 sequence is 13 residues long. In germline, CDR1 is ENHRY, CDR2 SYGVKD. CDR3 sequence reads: CAISGNRGWEQFF. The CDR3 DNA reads TGTGCCATCAGTGGGAACAGGGGGTGGGAGCAGTTCTTC.

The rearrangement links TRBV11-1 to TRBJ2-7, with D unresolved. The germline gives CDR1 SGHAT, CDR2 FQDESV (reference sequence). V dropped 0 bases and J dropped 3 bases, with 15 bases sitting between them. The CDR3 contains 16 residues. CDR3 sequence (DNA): TGTGCCAGCAGCTTAGCGGCGGCAAATCCAGACTACGAGCAGTACTTC. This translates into CASSLAAANPDYEQYF.

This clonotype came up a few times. The CDR3 is CSARDRGREKLFF. CDR3 nucleotide sequence: TGCAGCGCTCGGGACAGGGGGCGTGAAAAACTGTTTTTT. The gene calls are TRBV29-1 and TRBJ1-4; 12 bases map to TRBD1. CDR3 length: 13 amino acids. Germline V gene lookup returns CDR1 SQVTM and CDR2 ANQGSEA. The ends lost 7 bases at V and 7 bases at J; junction bases unmatched: 4.

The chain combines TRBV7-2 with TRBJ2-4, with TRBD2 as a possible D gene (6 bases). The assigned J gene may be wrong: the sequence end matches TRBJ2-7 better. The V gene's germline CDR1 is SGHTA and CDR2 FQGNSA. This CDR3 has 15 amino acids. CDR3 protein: CASSLASSDTYEQYF. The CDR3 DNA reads TGTGCCAGCAGCTTAGCCTCTAGCGACACCTACGAGCAGTACTTC.